Following are 25 T cell receptor beta chains from one sample sequenced in a study of blood T cells in healthy people across ages. Together with a sample-barcoded 5' primer, a J-beta primer mix was included in a second PCR lasting 7 to 11 cycles. One entry per CDR3 protein results from TCRdb running MiXCR on the 5' RACE reads. The sample includes roughly 2 million distinct CDR3 sequences, about 49% of them seen just once. The source material was blood. These TCRs come from a woman aged 40 to 55 in good health.

J is TRBJ1-2 and V is TRBV29-1; TRBD1 might be the D (6 bases). CDR1 is SQVTM and CDR2 is ANQGSEA in the germline V gene. The length of the CDR3 is 12 residues. Trimming cost V 6 bases and J 4 bases, with 12 bases left between them. The CDR3 spells CSVPWGLYGYTF. CDR3 bases: TGCAGCGTGCCTTGGGGGCTCTATGGCTACACCTTC.

V usage is TRBV2 and J usage is TRBJ2-1; TRBD1 aligns across 10 bases. CDR1 is SNHLY, CDR2 FYNNEI, per germline. The CDR3 is made up of 14 amino acids. The ends lost 10 bases at V and 7 bases at J; junction bases unmatched: 10. The CDR3 loop is CATQRGTGDNEQFF. The DNA for the CDR3 is TGTGCCACTCAGCGGGGGACAGGGGATAATGAGCAGTTCTTC.

To note about this clonotype: One end of the junction is discordant with germline, which a read error may explain. This chain uses TRBV24-1 with TRBJ2-1, with 7 bases aligning to TRBD1. The CDR3 covers 15 residues. CDR1 and CDR2 (germline): KGHDR, SFDVKD. This chain's CDR3 is CATSDVRQGYNEQFF. CDR3 coding DNA: TGTGCCACTAGTGATGTGCGACAGGGCTACAATGAGCAGTTCTTC.

The chain links TRBV20-1 to TRBJ2-3; D is perhaps TRBD1 (6 bases). Deletions cut 6 bases from V and 4 bases from J, with 11 bases between. The CDR3 spans 12 residues. Germline assignment: CDR1 DFQATT and CDR2 SNEGSKA (reference sequence). In DNA form, the CDR3 reads TGCAGTGCGTCGAAGGGGGCAGATACGCAGTATTTT. Encoded protein: CSASKGADTQYF.

This clonotype has more than one count but fewer than ten. The V and J genes are TRBV5-1 and TRBJ2-7; no reliable D call. The germline CDR1 and CDR2 sequences are SGHRS and YFSETQ. CDR3 length: 14 amino acids. The ends were cut back, 2 bases at V and 3 bases at J, with 12 bases in the middle. The CDR3 here is CASSFDGDNYEQYF. The CDR3 DNA is TGCGCCAGCAGCTTTGACGGAGACAACTACGAGCAGTACTTC.

J is TRBJ2-6 and V is TRBV27, with TRBD1 identical over 8 bases. This CDR3 comprises 17 residues. CDR1 MNHEY and CDR2 SMNVEV come from the germline V gene (reference sequence). The V gene end was trimmed by 5 bases and the J gene end by 4 bases; junction bases not matched to a gene: 10. The CDR3 DNA reads as TGTGCCAGCAGTAAGCACGGGACAGGTTCCGGGGCCAACGTCCTGACTTTC. Translated, it gives CASSKHGTGSGANVLTF.

The chain uses TRBV3-1 and TRBJ1-5; unclear D gene. The CDR3 sequence is 14 residues long. The V end was cut by 0 bases, the J end by 5 bases, with 8 bases between. Germline CDR1 reads LGHDT; CDR2 reads YNNKEL (reference sequence). CDR3 coding DNA: TGTGCCAGCAGCCAAGATTGGAGGGATCAGCCCCAGCATTTT. Amino acid sequence: CASSQDWRDQPQHF.

This clonotype was counted between two and nine times. V and J are TRBV20-1 and TRBJ2-3, with D perhaps matching TRBD2 (5 bases). V was cut by 5 bases and J by 5 bases, with 8 bases left in between. CDR3 length: 11 amino acids. Per germline, CDR1 DFQATT and CDR2 SNEGSKA (reference sequence). The CDR3 DNA sequence: TGCAGTGCTCAGAGGGTAGATACGCAGTATTTT. Its translation is CSAQRVDTQYF.

There are a few counts of this clonotype. The chain links TRBV10-3 to TRBJ1-5; 9 bases agree with TRBD1. This CDR3 has 15 residues. J lost 8 bases, V lost 3 bases, and 8 bases had no gene match. Germline V gene lookup returns CDR1 ENHRY and CDR2 SYGVKD. The CDR3 nucleotides are TGTGCCATCAGTGATCCTGGACAGGGGACGAAGCCCCAGCATTTT. This encodes CAISDPGQGTKPQHF.

Concerning this clonotype: One end of the junction is discordant with germline, which a read error may explain. The chain has TRBV15 and TRBJ2-1, with 8 bases identical to TRBD1. Germline CDR1 reads LNHNV; CDR2 reads YYDKDF (reference sequence). The length of the CDR3 is 16 residues. The CDR3 reads CATSRERQGSYKEQFF. Here the CDR3 DNA reads TGTGCCACCAGCAGAGAAAGACAGGGGAGTTACAAGGAGCAGTTCTTC.

V usage is TRBV27 and J usage is TRBJ2-3; the D gene is possibly TRBD2 (6 bases). This CDR3 contains 18 residues. Per the germline V gene, CDR1 is MNHEY and CDR2 is SMNVEV (reference sequence). V was cut by 1 base and J by 2 bases, with 19 bases left in between. Written as DNA, the CDR3 is TGTGCCAGCAGTTTATGGGCGGGGCGGCCGAGATCCACAGATACGCAGTATTTT. As protein: CASSLWAGRPRSTDTQYF.

This clonotype was seen a handful of times. The J gene is TRBJ2-1, the V gene TRBV6-2 or TRBV6-3, with 9 bases that match TRBD2. V shed 2 bases and J 4 bases; nucleotides not matched to a gene: 3. The CDR3 runs 15 residues. From germline, CDR1 is MNHEY and CDR2 SVGEGT. CDR3 region: CASSYVRGGYNEQFF. The CDR3 DNA reads as TGTGCCAGCAGTTACGTGCGGGGGGGTTACAATGAGCAGTTCTTC.

The chain uses TRBV6-5 and TRBJ1-5, with a weak D call TRBD1 (5 bases). Trimming removed 10 bases at V and 8 bases at J, with 24 bases between. The CDR3 runs 15 residues. Germline CDR1 is MNHEY and CDR2 is SVGAGI. The CDR3 coding sequence is TGTGCCACCCGAATCCACAGGTTCTCCGGGGAGCCCCAGCATTTT. Protein sequence: CATRIHRFSGEPQHF.

This clonotype occurred once. This rearrangement joins TRBV28 to TRBJ1-2; D not certain. The CDR3 is made up of 16 amino acids. V was clipped by 6 bases and J by 3 bases, with 20 bases between them. From germline, CDR1 is MDHEN and CDR2 SYDVKM. CDR3 DNA: TGTGCCAGCAGCCTCGGACTAAATTTATGGGACTATGGCTACACCTTC. This gives the protein CASSLGLNLWDYGYTF.

The rearrangement uses TRBV15 and TRBJ2-3, with 7 bases fitting TRBD1. Trimming removed 3 bases from V and 1 base from J; junction bases left unmatched: 7. The CDR3 has 16 amino acids. Germline V CDR1 and CDR2: LNHNV, YYDKDF (reference sequence). CDR3 sequence: CATSSGTATGTDTQYF. In DNA form, the CDR3 reads TGTGCCACCAGCAGCGGGACAGCCACGGGCACAGATACGCAGTATTTT.

V is TRBV7-8 and J is TRBJ2-3; D assignment may be TRBD1 or TRBD2 (5 bases each). Germline V gene data show CDR1 as SGHVS and CDR2 as FQNEAQ. This CDR3 contains 17 residues. Trimming removed 5 bases from V and 3 bases from J, with 21 bases in between. The CDR3 DNA reads TGTGCCAGCAGCCTAAGGGACCCCCTCCGCGGGACAGATACGCAGTATTTT. Its translation is CASSLRDPLRGTDTQYF.

V and J are TRBV5-1 and TRBJ1-3, with D maybe TRBD1 (5 bases). CDR1 and CDR2 (germline): SGHRS, YFSETQ. There are 16 residues in the CDR3. Deletions cut 0 bases from V and 0 bases from J, with 10 bases between. This chain's CDR3 is CASSLVQTDSGNTIYF. The CDR3, as DNA: TGCGCCAGCAGCTTGGTACAGACAGACTCTGGAAACACCATATATTTT.

The CDR3 reads CASSLQGVLNQPQHF. The CDR3 DNA reads as TGTGCCAGCAGTCTCCAGGGGGTTCTCAATCAGCCCCAGCATTTT. The chain uses TRBV6-2 or TRBV6-3 and TRBJ1-5, with TRBD1 matching 7 bases. CDR1 and CDR2 (germline): MNHEY, SVGEGT. V gave up 5 bases and J gave up 3 bases; unmatched junction bases: 7. CDR3 length: 15 amino acids.

The table lists this clonotype with a few counts. V and J are TRBV14 and TRBJ2-3; tentative D call: TRBD2 (7 bases). The V gene lost 3 bases and the J gene lost 9 bases, with 25 bases spanning the gap. The germline V gene has CDR1 SGHDN and CDR2 FVKESK. This CDR3 comprises 17 residues. The CDR3: CASSHTDWGGAYSTQYF. Here the CDR3 DNA reads TGTGCCAGCAGCCACACGGATTGGGGGGGGGCCTACTCCACGCAGTATTTT.

The chain recombines TRBV4-3 with TRBJ1-5; unclear D gene. CDR1 is LGHNA, CDR2 YSLEER, per germline. The CDR3 covers 13 residues. Deletions cut 4 bases from V and 5 bases from J, with 9 bases between. As DNA, the CDR3 is TGCGCCAGCAGCCCGACGGTGGATCAGCCCCAGCATTTT. Its protein is CASSPTVDQPQHF.

This CDR3 reads CSVEYPSGRGVDEQYF. The CDR3, as DNA: TGCAGCGTTGAATACCCTAGCGGGAGGGGTGTTGACGAGCAGTACTTC. J is TRBJ2-7 and V is TRBV29-1; TRBD2 aligns across 12 bases. The V gene's germline CDR1 is SQVTM and CDR2 ANQGSEA. Unmatched junction bases numbered 10, after V lost 2 bases and J lost 5 bases. There are 16 residues in the CDR3.

The rearrangement uses TRBV20-1 and TRBJ1-1; no clear D. Trimming took 5 bases from V and 2 from J, leaving 12 bases between them. CDR1 is DFQATT and CDR2 is SNEGSKA in the germline V gene (reference sequence). The CDR3 loop spans 13 amino acids. CDR3 in DNA: TGCAGTGCTTTGGACGGCGAAAACACTGAAGCTTTCTTT. Its protein is CSALDGENTEAFF.

The chain is built from TRBV29-1 and TRBJ2-3; D is ambiguous. Germline-derived CDR1 and CDR2 are SQVTM and ANQGSEA. V was shortened by 4 bases and J by 4 bases, with 12 bases between the two germline ends. The CDR3 consists of 13 residues. The CDR3 DNA sequence: TGCAGCGTTGTAGGGCGCAAAGCAGATACGCAGTATTTT. This encodes CSVVGRKADTQYF.

The V call is TRBV5-1, the J call TRBJ1-6; no clear D. The V end was cut by 7 bases, the J end by 7 bases, with 3 bases between. The CDR3 consists of 10 residues. Germline values: CDR1 SGHRS, CDR2 YFSETQ. This chain's CDR3 is CASLNSPLHF. CDR3 nucleotides: TGCGCCAGCTTAAATTCACCCCTCCACTTT. The entire variable domain, with the rest obtained from reference TRBV5-1 and TRBJ1-6, is as follows: KAGVTQTPRYLIKTRGQQVTLSCSPISGHRSVSWYQQTPGQGLQFLFEYFSETQRNKGNFPGRFSGRQFSNSRSEMNVSTLELGDSALYLCASLNSPLHFGNGTRLTVT.

The chain combines TRBV4-2 with TRBJ2-3, with D unclear. The CDR3 length is 15 residues. Trimming took off 5 bases at V and 0 bases at J, with 12 bases between the two ends. The V gene's germline CDR1 is LGHNA and CDR2 YNFKEQ. DNA of the CDR3: TGTGCCAGCAGCGTCAGGCTATCAAGCACAGATACGCAGTATTTT. Translation: CASSVRLSSTDTQYF.